Listed here are 5 T cell receptor beta chains from one sample, sequenced in a study of blood T cell repertoires in COVID-19. Sequencing used immunoSEQ multiplex PCR; TCRdb keeps in-frame clones, though not all of them. Of over 200,000 clones in the sample, roughly 87% were seen once. The sequenced sample consisted of peripheral blood. These receptors all come from a middle-aged man with active or convalescent COVID-19.

On this clone itself: The sample has other DNA sequences that encode this CDR3 too. The chain combines TRBV6-5 with TRBJ1-3; D remains unclear. The V end was cut by 2 bases, the J end by 1 base, with 9 bases between. There are 15 residues in the CDR3. Per the germline V gene, CDR1 is MNHEY and CDR2 is SVGAGI. CDR3 sequence (DNA): TGTGCCAGCAGTTACGGCCGGGGTTCTGGAAACACCATATATTTT. Amino acid sequence: CASSYGRGSGNTIYF.

V is TRBV7-2 and J is TRBJ1-3, with a tentative D call TRBD1 (5 bases). The CDR3 runs 15 residues. Germline V gene sequence: CDR1 SGHTA, CDR2 FQGNSA. V gave up 1 base and J gave up 0 bases, with 7 bases separating them. The CDR3 DNA is TGTGCCAGCAGCTTAGACAGGAGCTCTGGAAACACCATATATTTT. Its protein product is CASSLDRSSGNTIYF.

The genes are TRBV15 and TRBJ2-7, with D possibly matching TRBD2 (5 bases). Germline assignment: CDR1 LNHNV and CDR2 YYDKDF (reference sequence). V was cut by 8 bases and J by 4 bases, with 18 bases left in between. This CDR3 region has 14 residues. The CDR3 DNA reads TGTGCCACCGCTACGGACTTCTTCGGGTACGAGCAGTACTTC. Encoded protein: CATATDFFGYEQYF. Complete variable domain (other parts from reference TRBV15 and TRBJ2-7): DAMVIQNPRYQVTQFGKPVTLSCSQTLNHNVMYWYQQKSSQAPKLLFHYYDKDFNNEADTPDNFQSRRPNTSFCFLDIRSPGLGDTAMYLCATATDFFGYEQYFGPGTRLTVT.

The rearrangement uses TRBV9 and TRBJ1-6; TRBD1 is a possible D gene (5 bases). Germline assignment: CDR1 SGDLS and CDR2 YYNGEE. Trimming stripped 0 bases from V and 7 bases from J, with 17 bases between. This CDR3 spans 17 amino acids. CDR3 nucleotides: TGTGCCAGCAGCGTAGATGGGTCGGGGAGGGGAAATTCACCCCTCCACTTT. The encoded protein is CASSVDGSGRGNSPLHF.

In DNA form, the CDR3 reads TGCGCCAGCAGTGAGTCGTCAGGGTATGGCTACACCTTC. Protein: CASSESSGYGYTF. The rearrangement uses TRBV10-2 and TRBJ1-2; D may be TRBD1 (5 bases). This CDR3 spans 13 amino acids. CDR1 WSHSY and CDR2 SAAADI come from the germline V gene. V lost 0 bases to trimming and J lost 5 bases, with 7 bases between them.